This T cell receptor beta chain was identified in a study of beta chain features in type 1 diabetes. Study results and caveats: A cDNA-based sequencing approach could over-represent cells with high TCR expression.

Every isolated RNA sample was fully reverse transcribed, so sequencing captured expressed TCRB transcripts. Naive, central memory and regulatory T cell samples averaged around 3.5 million immunoSEQ reads each. Repertoires were generated with immunoSEQ multiplex PCR, while TCRdb's copy carries only in-frame clones and drops some. The sample includes a few hundred thousand clones, over 10% seen only once; the top ten take 0.017%. This clone was seen more than once but under ten times. What it binds is unknown. Germline assignment: CDR1 SGHAT and CDR2 FQNNGV. V lost 5 bases, J lost 12 bases, and 8 bases stayed unmatched. The CDR3 contains 13 residues.

The sequence was collected from a man younger than 35 in good health. J is TRBJ2-4 and V is TRBV11-2, with TRBD1 matching 9 bases. The sequenced sample was naive CD4+ T cells from blood. The CDR3 spells CASSPDRGGGQYF. In DNA form, the CDR3 reads TGTGCCAGCAGCCCGGACAGGGGCGGGGGTCAGTACTTC. The whole variable domain, filled in from reference TRBV11-2 and TRBJ2-4, reads EAGVAQSPRYKIIEKRQSVAFWCNPISGHATLYWYQQILGQGPKLLIQFQNNGVVDDSQLPKDRFSAERLKGVDSTLKIQPAKLEDSAVYLCASSPDRGGGQYFGAGTRLSVL.